This record looks at one TCR beta chain sequence and its context. Per the original methods: Reference gene primers were amplified, and this amplification served to estimate nucleated cell counts. Clones were sequenced by immunoSEQ multiplex PCR, and TCRdb holds only the in-frame ones, with some missing. Clonal size and the V and J genes are those of that table, whereas D and trimming came from the DNA. The table includes about 52,000 clones, approximately 85% detected once. CDR3 size: 13 residues. Trimming stripped 0 bases from V and 3 bases from J, with 3 bases between. CDR1 is SGHDN and CDR2 is FVKESK in the germline V gene. The data belong to a study of blood T cell repertoires in COVID-19. Whole-study context: From T cells, B-cell-depleted T cells, or PBMCs came the material, which was cDNA or gDNA.

J is TRBJ2-1 and V is TRBV14, with D unclear. The source of this sequence is a woman older than 75 with acute or convalescent COVID-19. Sequenced material: peripheral blood. CDR3 nucleotides: TGTGCCAGCAGCCAAGAATACTACAATGAGCAGTTCTTC. It translates to CASSQEYYNEQFF.